This TCR beta chain originates from a study of CD8+CD57+ T cells in acquired aplastic anemia. Before being chosen for sequencing, patients had shown CD8+CD57+ cell expansion by flow cytometry. TCR beta VDJ and CDR3 profiling used genomic DNA as template. One entry per CDR3 protein results from TCRdb running MiXCR on the reads. The data show 150,000 to 200,000 distinct CDR3 sequences, 40% to 55% seen once. About this clonotype itself: A read error may be the cause here, since a much bigger clone is one base away.

The CDR3 sequence is 15 residues long. The germline gives CDR1 SGHAT, CDR2 FQNNGV. Trimming at V came to 0 bases and at J to 9 bases, leaving 9 bases not matched to a gene. What was sequenced was sorted CD4+, CD8+, or CD8+CD57+ T cells (not recorded which) from PBMCs. The sequence was collected from a human donor with aplastic anemia. The chain carries TRBV11-2 and TRBJ2-7, with 9 bases fitting TRBD2. The CDR3 is CASSLEGPAGGGQYF. The CDR3 nucleotides are TGTGCCAGCAGCTTAGAAGGACCAGCGGGAGGTGGGCAGTACTTC.